Included here is one T cell receptor beta chain sequence, with context. The data were taken from a study of shared clonotypes between healthy human individuals. Sorted-subset replicate PCRs used roughly 220 ng DNA, approximately 27,000 T cell genomes. Assay: immunoSEQ multiplex PCR; the TCRdb copy retains only in-frame clones and omits some. Of 400,000 to 600,000 clones listed, around 96% are singletons. Germline CDR1 reads MDHEN; CDR2 reads SYDVKM. After removal of 2 bases from V and 7 bases from J, the junction contained 17 bases not matched to a gene. This CDR3 comprises 17 residues. This chain links TRBV28 with TRBJ2-7; 7 bases match TRBD2. This TCR derives from a woman aged 30 to 39 in good health. The sample comprised naive CD4+ T cells sorted from blood. Subset here: CD45RA+ positively selected. The CDR3 sequence is CASSLRRESTRSAEQYF. In nucleotides, the CDR3 is TGTGCCAGCAGTTTAAGGCGGGAGTCAACCCGATCCGCTGAGCAGTACTTC.